The entry below describes one T cell receptor (beta chain). What it binds is not known. CDR3 length: 15 residues. V lost 1 base and J lost 6, with 16 bases in between. Germline V gene data show CDR1 as SNHLY and CDR2 as FYNNEI. The Oncomine TCR Beta short-read assay was applied to DNA of cultured CD4+ T cells. From CD4+ T cells that had been cultured, genomic DNA was extracted. TCRdb used MiXCR to reprocess the PCR reads, holding one entry per CDR3 protein. The sample lists 7,000 to 8,000 distinct CDR3 sequences, around two fifths occurring once. The data were taken from a study of vaccination and CD4 T cells after COVID-19. The treatment here: roughly 10-day PBMC culture with coronavirus spike peptide pools or control peptides (ViraFEST assay). CD4+ T-cell collection from the unexposed donor predated the COVID-19 pandemic (2011-2018).

The origin of this receptor is a human donor in good health. The chain has TRBV2 and TRBJ2-7; TRBD1 is a possible D gene (6 bases). The sequencing input was CD4+ T cells from blood, cultured in vitro. This CDR3 is CASSEEPQGLAEQYF. DNA of the CDR3: TGTGCCAGCAGTGAAGAGCCACAGGGATTGGCCGAGCAGTACTTC.